The present TCR beta chain was sequenced within a study of T cell repertoires in cytomegalovirus infection. In its sample, this clonotype was seen many times. TCRdb reprocessed the reads via MiXCR and lists one record per CDR3 protein. The sample lists fewer than 400,000 distinct CDR3 sequences, around a sixth occurring once. What was sequenced was PBMCs. This receptor was obtained from a human donor in good health (CMV status not recorded). Some clones in this sample may be carry-over from other donors' samples.

In nucleotides, the CDR3 is TGTGCCAGCAGCTGGGACACCCCTGGCGACGAGCAGTACTTC. This encodes CASSWDTPGDEQYF. The chain is built from TRBV7-8 and TRBJ2-7; D might be TRBD1 (6 bases). Trimming cost V 4 bases and J 5 bases, with 15 bases left between them. Germline V gene data show CDR1 as SGHVS and CDR2 as FQNEAQ. The CDR3 loop spans 14 amino acids.